This T cell receptor (beta chain) was captured by sequencing in a study of blood T cells in healthy people across ages. Study conclusions and caveats: Older age went with lower TCR beta diversity per million T cells, in a roughly linear way.

Comments on this clonotype: Its target is unknown.

Healthy Caucasians from Russia aged about 6 to 90 served as donors. The ends lost 0 bases at V and 5 bases at J; junction bases unmatched: 5. Germline CDR1 and CDR2: DFQATT and SNEGSKA (reference sequence). The CDR3 is made up of 16 amino acids. A second PCR of 7 to 11 cycles used a sample-barcoded 5' primer and a J-beta primer mix. Per-sample output comprised a minimum of 3 million paired-end reads containing CDR3. TCRdb fed the 5' RACE reads into MiXCR, producing one record per CDR3 protein. The sample lists hundreds of thousands of distinct CDR3 sequences, 58% occurring once. The clonotype was recovered from a man aged 55 to 70 in good health. Sample: blood. The chain carries TRBV20-1 and TRBJ2-1, with 12 bases lining up with TRBD2. The CDR3 sequence is CSARDRLAGVNNEQFF. CDR3 DNA: TGCAGTGCTAGAGATCGACTAGCGGGGGTGAACAATGAGCAGTTCTTC.